The 20 T cell receptor beta chains below come from one sample, sequenced in a study of cytomegalovirus exposure and HLA in healthy donors. Generated by immunoSEQ multiplex PCR, the TCRdb table keeps only in-frame clones and is missing some. The table lists around 150,000 clones, 85% to 90% of them singletons. Sequenced input: PBMCs. Receptor source: a man younger than 35 in good health and CMV-seropositive.

V and J are TRBV30 and TRBJ1-2; tentative D call: TRBD1 (5 bases). V was shortened by 0 bases and J by 7 bases, with 21 bases between the two germline ends. The CDR3 sequence is 16 residues long. The germline V gene encodes CDR1 GTSNPN and CDR2 SVGIG (reference sequence). CDR3 residues: CAWSVDLGGQDAGYTF. In nucleotides, the CDR3 is TGTGCCTGGAGTGTAGACCTGGGGGGTCAGGATGCTGGCTACACCTTC.

The V and J genes are TRBV27 and TRBJ1-1; D might be TRBD1 (5 bases). V shed 5 bases and J shed 5 bases, with 18 bases lying between them. This CDR3 is 15 amino acids long. In germline, CDR1 is MNHEY, CDR2 SMNVEV (reference sequence). The CDR3 loop reads CASSDRLRVETEAFF. The CDR3 coding sequence is TGTGCCAGCAGTGATAGACTCAGGGTTGAGACTGAAGCTTTCTTT.

This chain links TRBV6-5 with TRBJ2-3; the match to TRBD2 covers 10 bases. CDR1 and CDR2 from the germline V gene are MNHEY and SVGAGI. With 7 bases clipped from V and 0 bases from J, the junction kept 4 bases outside the gene matches. This CDR3 has 15 amino acids. The CDR3 loop is CASTLTSGSTDTQYF. The CDR3 region has the DNA TGTGCCAGCACCCTGACTAGCGGGAGCACAGATACGCAGTATTTT.

V is TRBV6-6 and J is TRBJ1-4; D may be TRBD1 (6 bases). V dropped 4 bases and J dropped 7 bases, with 10 bases sitting between them. CDR3 length equals 13 residues. The germline gives CDR1 MNHNY, CDR2 SVGAGI (reference sequence). The CDR3 nucleotides read TGTGCCAGCAGTTCCCAGGGGTCTGAAAAACTGTTTTTT. It specifies CASSSQGSEKLFF.

The chain is built from TRBV12-5 and TRBJ2-1; 8 bases match TRBD2. The CDR3 loop spans 15 amino acids. The J segment lost 7 bases and the V segment lost 1 base, leaving 6 bases of the junction unmatched. Germline V gives CDR1 LGHNT, CDR2 FRNRAP. CDR3 coding DNA: TGTGCTAGTGGTTTGGGCGGGAGGATTTCGAATGAGCAGTTCTTC. Translated: CASGLGGRISNEQFF.

V is TRBV9 and J is TRBJ2-3, with 12 bases aligning to TRBD1. From germline, CDR1 is SGDLS and CDR2 YYNGEE. V lost 0 bases, J lost 0 bases, and 2 bases stayed unmatched. The CDR3 spans 17 residues. The CDR3 sequence is CASSVGGTGGSTDTQYF. The CDR3 coding sequence is TGTGCCAGCAGCGTAGGAGGGACAGGGGGCAGCACAGATACGCAGTATTTT. The full variable domain, in which reference TRBV9 and TRBJ2-3 provide the parts outside the CDR3, is DSGVTQTPKHLITATGQRVTLRCSPRSGDLSVYWYQQSLDQGLQFLIQYYNGEERAKGNILERFSAQQFPDLHSELNLSSLELGDSALYFCASSVGGTGGSTDTQYFGPGTRLTVL.

The count of this clone is one. The V and J genes are TRBV28 and TRBJ2-7; D gene ambiguous. Trimming left V 5 bases short and J 2 bases short, with 10 bases between. Looked up from germline, CDR1 is MDHEN and CDR2 is SYDVKM. The CDR3 consists of 13 residues. Here the CDR3 DNA reads TGTGCCAGCAGTCCCTCTTTTCCCTACGAGCAGTACTTC. It encodes CASSPSFPYEQYF.

The V gene is TRBV9, the J gene TRBJ2-1; a weak D match, TRBD2 (6 bases). CDR1 is SGDLS and CDR2 is YYNGEE in the germline V gene. The V and J ends lost 2 bases and 2 bases respectively, with 14 bases between them. The CDR3 has 16 amino acids. As DNA, the CDR3 is TGTGCCAGCAGCGTCGACGGGAGTGGTACCTACAATGAGCAGTTCTTC. This gives the protein CASSVDGSGTYNEQFF.

The table lists this clone with a few counts. The chain has TRBV7-3 and TRBJ2-7; 12 bases fit TRBD2. The germline gives CDR1 SGHTA, CDR2 FQGTGA. CDR3 length: 15 amino acids. V lost 4 bases to trimming and J lost 4 bases; unmatched junction nucleotides: 5. CDR3 sequence reads: CASSSGLAGHYEQYF. CDR3 sequence (DNA): TGTGCCAGCAGCTCTGGACTAGCGGGACATTACGAGCAGTACTTC.

This clone showed up just once. The chain is built from TRBV28 and TRBJ2-1; 9 bases map to TRBD2. Germline V gene lookup returns CDR1 MDHEN and CDR2 SYDVKM. The CDR3 is 14 amino acids. V was clipped by 6 bases and J by 4 bases; unmatched bases: 4. CDR3 nucleotides: TGTGCCAGCAGCCTAGCGGGAATTTACAATGAGCAGTTCTTC. As protein: CASSLAGIYNEQFF. Complete variable domain (other parts from reference TRBV28 and TRBJ2-1): DVKVTQSSRYLVKRTGEKVFLECVQDMDHENMFWYRQDPGLGLRLIYFSYDVKMKEKGDIPEGYSVSREKKERFSLILESASTNQTSMYLCASSLAGIYNEQFFGPGTRLTVL.

The V and J genes are TRBV14 and TRBJ1-3; 7 nucleotides match TRBD1. This CDR3 has 15 amino acids. Germline CDR1 is SGHDN and CDR2 is FVKESK. V shed 1 base, J shed 4 bases, and the junction held 4 bases outside the gene matches. The CDR3 spells CASSQVRGPGNTIYF. DNA of the CDR3: TGTGCCAGCAGCCAAGTGAGGGGGCCGGGAAACACCATATATTTT.

This clone was found a few times. The gene calls are TRBV7-9 and TRBJ1-2, with TRBD1 matching over 7 bases. The germline V gene encodes CDR1 SEHNR and CDR2 FQNEAQ (reference sequence). The CDR3 is 15 amino acids. Trimming at V came to 5 bases and at J to 5 bases, leaving 11 bases not matched to a gene. CDR3 DNA: TGTGCCAGCAGCACCCCGGACAGGCCCAATTATGGCTACACCTTC. Translated, it gives CASSTPDRPNYGYTF.

The chain uses TRBV5-1 and TRBJ2-7; weak D call: TRBD2 (6 bases). The germline V gene has CDR1 SGHRS and CDR2 YFSETQ. The CDR3 loop spans 13 amino acids. The V end was cut by 1 base, the J end by 3 bases, with 8 bases between. CDR3 sequence: CASSLYSGYEQYF. The CDR3 DNA reads TGCGCCAGCAGCTTGTATAGCGGCTACGAGCAGTACTTC.

The chain has TRBV9 and TRBJ2-5, with TRBD2 matching over 10 bases. CDR1 and CDR2 from the germline V gene are SGDLS and YYNGEE. J lost 1 base, V lost 4 bases, and 7 bases had no gene match. CDR3 size: 16 residues. The CDR3 sequence is CASSQRLAGTQETQYF. Written as DNA, the CDR3 is TGTGCCAGCAGCCAAAGACTAGCGGGTACCCAAGAGACCCAGTACTTC.

The chain recombines TRBV27 with TRBJ1-5, with 8 bases lining up with TRBD1. The trim removed 2 bases at V and 7 bases at J, leaving 1 base unmatched. Germline values: CDR1 MNHEY, CDR2 SMNVEV (reference sequence). The CDR3 is made up of 13 amino acids. This CDR3 reads CASSLGQGQPQHF. DNA for the CDR3: TGTGCCAGCAGTTTAGGACAGGGCCAGCCCCAGCATTTT.

The chain carries TRBV10-3 and TRBJ2-7, with D perhaps TRBD2 (5 bases). The V end was cut by 4 bases, the J end by 5 bases, with 15 bases between. Germline V gene lookup returns CDR1 ENHRY and CDR2 SYGVKD. The CDR3 length is 14 residues. CDR3 amino acids: CAISAAGGLNEQYF. The CDR3 bases are TGTGCCATCAGTGCGGCGGGCGGGCTGAACGAGCAGTACTTC.

The rearrangement links TRBV6-1 to TRBJ1-3; D is perhaps TRBD1 (5 bases). CDR3 length: 14 amino acids. The V gene lost 4 bases and the J gene lost 1 base, with 8 bases spanning the gap. CDR1 is MNHNS and CDR2 is SASEGT in the germline V gene. As DNA, the CDR3 is TGTGCCAGCAGTGTGACAGAATCTGGAAACACCATATATTTT. Translation: CASSVTESGNTIYF.

As concerns this clone: Other DNA sequences of this sample code for an identical CDR3. The CDR3 DNA reads as TGTGCCAGCAGTTACGGGACAGGGACCTACGAGCAGTACTTC. This translates into CASSYGTGTYEQYF. The V gene is TRBV6-5, the J gene TRBJ2-7; TRBD1 aligns across 9 bases. Germline lookup yields CDR1 MNHEY and CDR2 SVGAGI. After removal of 2 bases from V and 2 bases from J, the junction contained 1 base not matched to a gene. The CDR3 runs 14 residues.

Only one count was recorded for this clone. The genes are TRBV7-6 and TRBJ2-3; no clear D gene. Germline V gene sequence: CDR1 SGHVS, CDR2 FNYEAQ. The V gene lost 1 base and the J gene lost 6 bases, with 5 bases spanning the gap. The CDR3 is 12 residues long. CDR3 sequence reads: CASSLGRDTQYF. CDR3 bases: TGTGCCAGCAGCTTAGGGCGGGATACGCAGTATTTT.

The chain couples TRBV5-4 to TRBJ2-5; 7 bases fit TRBD1. This CDR3 spans 14 amino acids. V dropped 0 bases and J dropped 5; count of bases not matched to a gene: 4. Germline CDR1 SGHNT, CDR2 YYREEE (reference sequence). CDR3 DNA: TGTGCCAGCAGCTTGGGACAGGGTGGTGAGACCCAGTACTTC. Translating gives CASSLGQGGETQYF.